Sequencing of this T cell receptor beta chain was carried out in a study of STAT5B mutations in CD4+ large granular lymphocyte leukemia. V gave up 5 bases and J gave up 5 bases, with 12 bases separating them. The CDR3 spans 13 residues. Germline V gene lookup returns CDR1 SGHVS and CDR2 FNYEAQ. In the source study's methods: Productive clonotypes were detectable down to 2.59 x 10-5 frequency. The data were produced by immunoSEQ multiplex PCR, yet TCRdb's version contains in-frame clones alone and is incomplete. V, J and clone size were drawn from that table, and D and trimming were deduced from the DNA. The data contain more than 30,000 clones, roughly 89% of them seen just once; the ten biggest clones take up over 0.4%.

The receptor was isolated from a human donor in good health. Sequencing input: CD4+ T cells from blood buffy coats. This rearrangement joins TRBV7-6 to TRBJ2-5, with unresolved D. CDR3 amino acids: CASSVLPGETQYF. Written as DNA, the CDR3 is TGTGCCAGCAGCGTATTACCCGGGGAGACCCAGTACTTC. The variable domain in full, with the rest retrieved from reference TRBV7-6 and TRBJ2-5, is GAGVSQSPRYKVTKRGQDVALRCDPISGHVSLYWYRQALGQGPEFLTYFNYEAQQDKSGLPNDRFSAERPEGSISTLTIQRTEQRDSAMYRCASSVLPGETQYFGPGTRLLVL.